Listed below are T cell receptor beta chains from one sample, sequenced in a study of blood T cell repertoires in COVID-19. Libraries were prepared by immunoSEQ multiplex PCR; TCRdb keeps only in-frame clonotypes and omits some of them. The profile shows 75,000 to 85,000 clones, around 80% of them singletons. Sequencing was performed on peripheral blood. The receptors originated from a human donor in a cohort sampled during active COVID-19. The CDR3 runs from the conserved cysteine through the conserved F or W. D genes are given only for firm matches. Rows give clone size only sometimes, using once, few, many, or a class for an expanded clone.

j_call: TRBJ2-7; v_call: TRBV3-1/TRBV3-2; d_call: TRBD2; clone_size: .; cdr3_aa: CASSPSGGSEQYF; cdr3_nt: TGTGCCAGCAGCCCCTCGGGCGGGAGCGAGCAGTACTTC
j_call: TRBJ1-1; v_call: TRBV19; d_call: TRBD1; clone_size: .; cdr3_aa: CASSIALGQGKNTEAFF; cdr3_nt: TGTGCCAGTAGTATAGCCCTGGGACAGGGCAAGAACACTGAAGCTTTCTTT
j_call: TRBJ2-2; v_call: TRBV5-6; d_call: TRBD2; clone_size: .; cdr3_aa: CASSLVSGEELFF; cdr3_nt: TGTGCCAGCAGCTTGGTTAGCGGGGAGGAGCTGTTTTTT
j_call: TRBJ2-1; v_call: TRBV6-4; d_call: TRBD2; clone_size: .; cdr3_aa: CASSRGAGLSYNEQFF; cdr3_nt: TGTGCCAGTAGTCGAGGAGCGGGGCTATCCTACAATGAGCAGTTCTTC
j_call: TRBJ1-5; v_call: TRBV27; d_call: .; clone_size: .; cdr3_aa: CASSLSTGGNQPQHF; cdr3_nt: TGTGCCAGCAGTTTATCGACGGGGGGGAATCAGCCCCAGCATTTT
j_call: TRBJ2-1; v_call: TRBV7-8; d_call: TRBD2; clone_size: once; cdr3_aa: CASSLTSGVYNEQFF; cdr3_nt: TGTGCCAGCAGCCTGACTAGCGGGGTGTACAATGAGCAGTTCTTC
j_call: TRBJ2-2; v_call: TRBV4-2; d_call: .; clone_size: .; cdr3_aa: CASSQGGEAGELFF; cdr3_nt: TGTGCCAGCAGCCAAGGCGGGGAGGCCGGGGAGCTGTTTTTT
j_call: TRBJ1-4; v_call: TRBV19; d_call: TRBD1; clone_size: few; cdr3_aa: CASSKTGTPNEKLFF; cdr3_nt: TGTGCCAGTAGTAAGACAGGGACTCCTAATGAAAAACTGTTTTTT
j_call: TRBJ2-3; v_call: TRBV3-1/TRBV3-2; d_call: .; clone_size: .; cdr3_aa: CASSQGSWRRSTDTQYF; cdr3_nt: TGTGCCAGCAGCCAGGGTTCCTGGCGGAGGAGCACAGATACGCAGTATTTT
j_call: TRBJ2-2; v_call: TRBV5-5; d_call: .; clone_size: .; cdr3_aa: CASSRSNTGELFF; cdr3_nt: TGTGCCAGCAGCCGGTCTAACACCGGGGAGCTGTTTTTT
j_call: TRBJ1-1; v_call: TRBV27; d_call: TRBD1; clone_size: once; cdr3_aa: CASSFKTGAPGTEAFF; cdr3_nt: TGTGCCAGCAGTTTCAAGACAGGGGCCCCCGGCACTGAAGCTTTCTTT
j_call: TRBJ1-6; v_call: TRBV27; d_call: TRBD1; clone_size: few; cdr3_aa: CASSFQGASNSPLHF; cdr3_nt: TGTGCCAGCAGTTTCCAGGGGGCGTCGAATTCACCCCTCCACTTT
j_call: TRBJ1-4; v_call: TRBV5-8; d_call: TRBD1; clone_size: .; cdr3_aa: CASSATGKASEKLFF; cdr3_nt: TGTGCCAGCAGCGCGACAGGGAAGGCGAGTGAAAAACTGTTTTTT
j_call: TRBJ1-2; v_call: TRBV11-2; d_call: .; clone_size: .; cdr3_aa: CASSSIQGWGYGYTF; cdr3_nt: TGTGCCAGCAGCTCGATACAGGGATGGGGCTATGGCTACACCTTC
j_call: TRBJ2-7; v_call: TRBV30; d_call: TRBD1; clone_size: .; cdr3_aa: CAWSKTSTGAEQYF; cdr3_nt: TGTGCCTGGAGCAAGACTTCCACAGGGGCCGAGCAGTACTTC
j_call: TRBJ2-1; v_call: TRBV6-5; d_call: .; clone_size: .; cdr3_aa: CASSYSEANEQFF; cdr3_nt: TGTGCCAGCAGTTACTCGGAGGCCAATGAGCAGTTCTTC
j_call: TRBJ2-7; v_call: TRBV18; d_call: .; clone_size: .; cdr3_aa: CASHPEGQGTYEQYF; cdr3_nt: TGTGCCAGCCACCCTGAGGGACAAGGGACCTACGAGCAGTACTTC
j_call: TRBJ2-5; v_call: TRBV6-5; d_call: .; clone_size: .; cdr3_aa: CASSYAGSIQETQYF; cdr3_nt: TGTGCCAGCAGTTACGCAGGCAGCATCCAAGAGACCCAGTACTTC
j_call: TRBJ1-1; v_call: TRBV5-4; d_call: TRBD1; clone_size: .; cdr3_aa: CASSSPLGQPNTEAFF; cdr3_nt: TGTGCCAGCAGCTCGCCCTTGGGACAGCCGAACACTGAAGCTTTCTTT
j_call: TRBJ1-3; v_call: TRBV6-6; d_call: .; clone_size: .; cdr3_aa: CASTRDIGNTIYF; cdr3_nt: TGTGCCAGCACCAGGGACATCGGAAACACCATATATTTT
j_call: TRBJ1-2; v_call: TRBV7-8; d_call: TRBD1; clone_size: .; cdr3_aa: CASSASRDRVGGYTF; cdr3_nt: TGTGCCAGCAGCGCATCCCGGGACAGGGTGGGAGGCTACACCTTC
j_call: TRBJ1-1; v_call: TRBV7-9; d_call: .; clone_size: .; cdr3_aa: CASSLARGKLEAFF; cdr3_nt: TGTGCCAGCAGCTTAGCTCGGGGAAAGCTTGAAGCTTTCTTT
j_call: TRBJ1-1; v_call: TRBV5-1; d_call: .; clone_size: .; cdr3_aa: CASSLASGNTEAFF; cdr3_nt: TGCGCCAGCAGCTTGGCCTCGGGAAACACTGAAGCTTTCTTT
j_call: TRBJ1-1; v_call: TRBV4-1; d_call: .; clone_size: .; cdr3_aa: CASSQPTGRRRAFF; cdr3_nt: TGCGCCAGCAGCCAACCTACAGGGAGAAGAAGGGCTTTCTTT
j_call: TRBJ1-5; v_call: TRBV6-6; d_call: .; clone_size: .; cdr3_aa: CASSPGHFRQPQHF; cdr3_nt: TGTGCCAGCAGCCCCGGACATTTCCGGCAGCCCCAGCATTTT
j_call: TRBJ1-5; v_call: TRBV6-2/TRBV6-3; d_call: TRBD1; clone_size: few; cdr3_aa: CASSTPQGGTGHDQPQHF; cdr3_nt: TGTGCCAGCAGTACGCCCCAGGGCGGGACAGGGCATGATCAGCCCCAGCATTTT
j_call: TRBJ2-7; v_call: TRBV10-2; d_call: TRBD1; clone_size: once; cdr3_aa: CASSDRGGQGRPYEQYF; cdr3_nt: TGCGCCAGCAGTGATCGGGGCGGACAGGGGCGACCCTACGAGCAGTACTTC
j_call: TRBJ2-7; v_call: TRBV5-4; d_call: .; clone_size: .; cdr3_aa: CASSLSQNSYEQYF; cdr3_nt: TGTGCCAGCAGCTTGTCACAGAACTCCTACGAGCAGTACTTC
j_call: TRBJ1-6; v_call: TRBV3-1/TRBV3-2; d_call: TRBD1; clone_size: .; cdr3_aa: CASSQEQGASPLHF; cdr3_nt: TGTGCCAGCAGCCAAGAACAGGGGGCCTCACCCCTCCACTTT
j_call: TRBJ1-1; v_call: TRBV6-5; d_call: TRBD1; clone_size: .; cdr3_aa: CASGRTGRTEAFF; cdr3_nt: TGTGCCAGCGGAAGGACAGGAAGGACTGAAGCTTTCTTT
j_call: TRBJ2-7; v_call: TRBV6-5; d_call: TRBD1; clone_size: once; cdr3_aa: CASTRQGAPYEQYF; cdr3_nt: TGTGCCAGCACTAGACAGGGGGCCCCCTACGAGCAGTACTTC
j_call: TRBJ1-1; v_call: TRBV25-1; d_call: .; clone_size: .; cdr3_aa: CASRSGNTEAFF; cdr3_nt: TGTGCCAGCAGATCAGGGAACACTGAAGCTTTCTTT
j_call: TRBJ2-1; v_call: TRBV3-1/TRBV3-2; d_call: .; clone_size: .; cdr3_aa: CASSQKGGAYNEQFF; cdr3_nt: TGTGCCAGCAGCCAGAAGGGGGGGGCCTACAATGAGCAGTTCTTC
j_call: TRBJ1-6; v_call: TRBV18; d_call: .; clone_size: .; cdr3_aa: CASSRGDSPLHF; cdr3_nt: TGTGCCAGCTCACGGGGGGATTCACCCCTCCACTTT
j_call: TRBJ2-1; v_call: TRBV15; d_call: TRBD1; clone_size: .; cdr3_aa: CATSGAGGLHIEQFF; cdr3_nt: TGTGCCACCAGCGGGGCAGGGGGCCTTCATATTGAGCAGTTCTTC
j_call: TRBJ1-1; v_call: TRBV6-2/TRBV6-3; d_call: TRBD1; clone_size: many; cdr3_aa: CASSKIPRDRNTEAFF; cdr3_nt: TGTGCCAGCAGTAAAATACCCCGGGACAGGAACACTGAAGCTTTCTTT
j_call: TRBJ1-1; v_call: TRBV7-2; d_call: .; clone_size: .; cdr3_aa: CASSPRVVASEAFF; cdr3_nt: TGTGCCAGCAGCCCTCGGGTCGTCGCAAGTGAAGCTTTCTTT
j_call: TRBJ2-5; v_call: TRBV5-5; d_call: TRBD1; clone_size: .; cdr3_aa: CASSSRLLGQAQETQYF; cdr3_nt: TGTGCCAGCAGCTCAAGATTACTGGGACAGGCTCAAGAGACCCAGTACTTC
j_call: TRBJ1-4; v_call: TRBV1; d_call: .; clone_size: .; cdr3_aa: CTSSPREKLFF; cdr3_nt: TGCACCAGCAGCCCGAGAGAAAAACTGTTTTTT
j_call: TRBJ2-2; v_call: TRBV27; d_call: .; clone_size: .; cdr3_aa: CASSLAGVGELFF; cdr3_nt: TGTGCCAGCAGTTTAGCAGGGGTCGGGGAGCTGTTTTTT
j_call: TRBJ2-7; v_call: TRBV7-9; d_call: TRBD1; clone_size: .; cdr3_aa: CASSLGTGLGVHEQYF; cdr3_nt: TGTGCCAGCAGCTTAGGGACAGGGCTGGGAGTGCACGAGCAGTACTTC
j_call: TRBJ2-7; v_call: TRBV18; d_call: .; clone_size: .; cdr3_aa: CASSPEGVGEQYF; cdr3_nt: TGTGCCAGCTCACCAGAGGGGGTGGGCGAGCAGTACTTC
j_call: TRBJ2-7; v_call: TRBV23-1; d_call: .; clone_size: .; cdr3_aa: CASSPCRSSDEQYF; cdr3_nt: TGCGCCAGCAGTCCTTGCCGATCATCGGACGAGCAGTACTTC
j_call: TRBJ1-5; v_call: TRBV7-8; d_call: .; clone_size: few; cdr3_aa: CASSWSGEGNQPQHF; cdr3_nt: TGTGCCAGCAGCTGGTCAGGGGAAGGGAATCAGCCCCAGCATTTT
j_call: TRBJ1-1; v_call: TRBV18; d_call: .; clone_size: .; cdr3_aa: CASSPEGLNTEAFF; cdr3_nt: TGTGCCAGCTCACCAGAGGGTCTGAACACTGAAGCTTTCTTT
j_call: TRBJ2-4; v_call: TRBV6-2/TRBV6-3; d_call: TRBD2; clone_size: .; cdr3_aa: CASSYPEAGVSKNIQYF; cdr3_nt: TGTGCCAGCAGTTACCCCGAGGCGGGGGTGTCCAAAAACATTCAGTACTTC
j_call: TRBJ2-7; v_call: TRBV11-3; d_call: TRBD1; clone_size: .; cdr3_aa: CASSSPGQGPYEQYF; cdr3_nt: TGTGCCAGCAGCTCACCGGGACAGGGGCCCTACGAGCAGTACTTC
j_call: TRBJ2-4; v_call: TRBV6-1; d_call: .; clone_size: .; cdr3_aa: CASSETGPSLLAKNIQYF; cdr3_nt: TGTGCCAGCAGTGAAACAGGGCCATCTCTGCTAGCCAAAAACATTCAGTACTTC
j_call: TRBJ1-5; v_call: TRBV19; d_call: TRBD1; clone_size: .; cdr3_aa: CASRGRDRGNQPQHF; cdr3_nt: TGTGCCAGTAGGGGCCGGGACAGGGGAAATCAGCCCCAGCATTTT
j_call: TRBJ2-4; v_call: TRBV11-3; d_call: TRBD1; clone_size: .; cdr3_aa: CASSHGDRVADIQYF; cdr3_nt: TGTGCCAGCAGCCACGGGGACAGGGTTGCGGACATTCAGTACTTC
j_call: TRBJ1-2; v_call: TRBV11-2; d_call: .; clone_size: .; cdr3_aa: CASSIRDTGYTF; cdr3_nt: TGTGCCAGCAGCATAAGGGACACCGGCTACACCTTC
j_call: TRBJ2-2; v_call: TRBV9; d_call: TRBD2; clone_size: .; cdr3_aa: CASSAAGGSNTGELFF; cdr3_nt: TGTGCCAGCAGCGCCGCGGGGGGAAGCAACACCGGGGAGCTGTTTTTT
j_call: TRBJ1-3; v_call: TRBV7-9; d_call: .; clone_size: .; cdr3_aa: CASSLELRSSGNTIYF; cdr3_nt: TGTGCCAGCAGCTTAGAGCTCCGGAGCTCTGGAAACACCATATATTTT
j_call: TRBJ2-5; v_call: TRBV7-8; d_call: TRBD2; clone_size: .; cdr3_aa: CASSPPGGGEETQYF; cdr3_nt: TGTGCCAGCAGCCCCCCGGGGGGGGGCGAAGAGACCCAGTACTTC